This TCR beta chain was recorded in a study of circulating CD8 cells and anti-PD-1 response in melanoma. Across the study: About 45% of the 13 patients had prior targeted therapy or immunotherapy; seven did not. Responders had complete or partial responses; non-responders had stable or progressive disease.

Germline V gene sequence: CDR1 SNHLY, CDR2 FYNNEI. Trimming cost V 10 bases and J 0 bases; bases outside gene matches: 18. The CDR3 has 19 amino acids. Live CD3+CD8+TCRalphabeta+ cells were sorted into four subsets by PD-1 and/or TIGIT. By frequency in the sample, this clonotype is large. Its antigen is unknown. TCR libraries were prepared from roughly 14 ng of total RNA with the QIAseq Immune Repertoire TCR panel. In TCRdb, the reads were re-called with MiXCR into one record per CDR3 protein. There are 200 to 250 distinct CDR3 sequences in the sample; about 5.3% occur only once, and roughly four fifths lies in the top ten. Study conclusions and caveats: Generally, no replicate experiments were performed. Published repertoire comparisons used only baseline and M1 samples from a small cohort with few responders.

This receptor was identified in a human donor with melanoma. The sample consisted of CD8+ T cells from PBMCs, taken at baseline or after one month of anti-PD-1 therapy (not recorded which). V is TRBV2 and J is TRBJ2-3; TRBD2 matches at 11 bases. In DNA form, the CDR3 reads TGTGCCACCGCCGGACTAGCGGGTTTCGTTCTTTCCAGCACAGATACGCAGTATTTT. Amino acids: CATAGLAGFVLSSTDTQYF. The full variable domain, completed using reference TRBV2 and TRBJ2-3, is EPEVTQTPSHQVTQMGQEVILRCVPISNHLYFYWYRQILGQKVEFLVSFYNNEISEKSEIFDDQFSVERPDGSNFTLKIRSTKLEDSAMYFCATAGLAGFVLSSTDTQYFGPGTRLTVL.